This T cell receptor (beta chain) was identified during a study of cytomegalovirus exposure and HLA in healthy donors. As for the study in general: A data release that came early held tens of millions of unique TCRs from HLA-typed donors.

Per germline, CDR1 MGHRA and CDR2 YSYEKL. V was pared by 5 bases and J by 6 bases, with 21 bases of the junction left unmatched. The CDR3 runs 18 residues. Amplification used 60 Vbeta primers and 13 Jbeta primers. Assay used: immunoSEQ multiplex PCR; TCRdb lists only in-frame clones, some missing. The table has 75,000 to 90,000 clones, 63% seen once. Study-wide results and caveats: It has been reported that TCR beta sequences accurately predicted the HLA-A and HLA-B alleles of most subjects. It emerged from a later analysis that several of the most significant clusters appeared to be linked to common viral pathogens. Most of the CMV-associated TCR beta chains (in a later analysis) appeared to be HLA-restricted.

As for this clone: The target antigen is unknown.

The sequenced sample consisted of PBMCs. This rearrangement joins TRBV4-1 to TRBJ1-1, with TRBD1 matching 7 bases. The source is a woman between 40 and 50 years old in good health and CMV-seropositive. CDR3 sequence: CASSGYRGPNDKMAEAFF. The CDR3 DNA follows: TGCGCCAGCAGCGGATACAGGGGCCCAAATGATAAGATGGCTGAAGCTTTCTTT.